This T cell receptor beta chain stems from a study of OX40 agonist ivuxolimab in advanced cancers. Trimming took off 4 bases at V and 3 bases at J, with 7 bases between the two ends. Germline values: CDR1 LNHDA, CDR2 SQIVND (reference sequence). The CDR3 length is 13 residues. Study outcomes and limitations: By week 6 at 0.1 to 3.0 mg/kg, blood CD4+ and CD8+ T cells had expanded clonally.

Only a few counts were recorded for this clone. Its cognate antigen is unknown. Libraries were prepared by immunoSEQ multiplex PCR; TCRdb keeps only in-frame clonotypes and omits some of them. The table includes 90,000 to 150,000 clones, 80% to 90% detected once. The material was CD4+ or CD8+ T cells sorted from blood, obtained in a trial of the OX40 agonist ivuxolimab. This sequence joins TRBV19 and TRBJ1-5, with a tentative D call TRBD1 (5 bases). This sequence was found in an adult with an advanced solid tumor such as melanoma, head and neck, liver or kidney cancer. This CDR3 is CASSKQVNQPQHF. DNA for the CDR3: TGTGCCAGTAGTAAACAGGTCAATCAGCCCCAGCATTTT.